These 24 T cell receptor beta chains were all obtained from the same sample, sequenced in a study of T cell repertoires in cytomegalovirus infection. TCRdb analysed the reads with MiXCR anew, one entry per CDR3 protein. The repertoire includes roughly 720,000 distinct CDR3 sequences, approximately 40% of them detected once, and about 2.8% sits in the top ten. Sequencing was done on a sample of PBMCs. The receptor source for this set is a human donor in good health (CMV status not recorded). Some clones in this sample may be carry-over from other donors' samples.

The chain recombines TRBV28 with TRBJ2-2; D call uncertain. There are 13 residues in the CDR3. Germline V gene sequence: CDR1 MDHEN, CDR2 SYDVKM. Trimming shortened V by 7 bases and J by 4 bases, and 10 bases separated the two germline ends. The CDR3 spells CASNQLPTGELFF. CDR3 nucleotide sequence: TGTGCCAGCAACCAACTACCCACCGGGGAGCTGTTTTTT. Based on the CDR3 plus reference TRBV28 and TRBJ2-2, the full variable domain is DVKVTQSSRYLVKRTGEKVFLECVQDMDHENMFWYRQDPGLGLRLIYFSYDVKMKEKGDIPEGYSVSREKKERFSLILESASTNQTSMYLCASNQLPTGELFFGEGSRLTVL.

The chain recombines TRBV19 with TRBJ2-4, with D possibly TRBD1 on 6 matching bases. The CDR3 loop spans 14 amino acids. CDR1 and CDR2 from the germline V gene are LNHDA and SQIVND (reference sequence). The V and J ends lost 2 bases and 6 bases respectively, with 11 bases between them. The CDR3 DNA reads as TGTGCCAGTAGTATATCTACAGGGCGAAACATTCAGTACTTC. This codes for CASSISTGRNIQYF.

This chain joins TRBV7-9 and TRBJ1-2; a possible D gene is TRBD1 (5 bases). Trimming took off 1 base at V and 4 bases at J, with 19 bases between the two ends. The CDR3 loop spans 17 amino acids. Germline V gives CDR1 SEHNR, CDR2 FQNEAQ (reference sequence). In DNA, the CDR3 is TGTGCCAGCAGCTTAGACCCGTCCAGGGCAGTGGCCTATGGCTACACCTTC. Amino acids: CASSLDPSRAVAYGYTF.

Comment on this clonotype: A read error may account for a junction end that differs from germline. The genes are TRBV4-1 and TRBJ1-4, with TRBD1 as a possible D gene (6 bases). Germline lookup yields CDR1 MGHRA and CDR2 YSYEKL. The CDR3 covers 17 residues. CDR3 sequence: CASSQDTNRAKNEKLFF. In DNA, the CDR3 is TGTGCCAGCAGCCAAGATACGAACAGGGCAAAAAATGAAAAACTGTTTTTT.

The chain couples TRBV5-1 to TRBJ1-1, with D possibly matching TRBD1 (5 bases). This CDR3 spans 17 amino acids. The germline gives CDR1 SGHRS, CDR2 YFSETQ. Trimming removed 3 bases at V and 3 bases at J, with 21 bases between. Here the CDR3 DNA reads TGCGCCAGCAGCTATGGACACTCCAAGAAGGTGGACACTGAAGCTTTCTTT. This sequence encodes CASSYGHSKKVDTEAFF.

The chain uses TRBV4-1 and TRBJ2-7; D not certain. Germline V lookup: CDR1 MGHRA, CDR2 YSYEKL. V gave up 7 bases and J gave up 2 bases, with 18 bases separating them. This CDR3 has 15 amino acids. In nucleotides, the CDR3 is TGCGCCAGCATCCCGATAGACATACAAACCTACGAGCAGTACTTC. Translated, it gives CASIPIDIQTYEQYF.

The chain carries TRBV12-3 or TRBV12-4 and TRBJ2-7; 7 bases line up with TRBD2. The V gene end was trimmed by 2 bases and the J gene end by 3 bases; junction bases not matched to a gene: 4. This CDR3 has 14 residues. CDR3 DNA: TGTGCCAGCAGTTTACGTCCTAGCGGCTACGAGCAGTACTTC. It translates to CASSLRPSGYEQYF.

A few counts support this clonotype. The J gene is TRBJ2-1, the V gene TRBV5-5; 8 positions match TRBD1. There are 13 residues in the CDR3. Germline V gene sequence: CDR1 SGHKS, CDR2 YYEKEE (reference sequence). Losses at the gene ends were 5 bases for V and 10 bases for J; bases not matched to a gene: 8. The CDR3 loop reads CASSTQGGGEQFF. CDR3 sequence (DNA): TGTGCCAGCAGTACACAGGGGGGCGGGGAGCAGTTCTTC.

This sequence joins TRBV4-1 and TRBJ2-7; 7 nucleotides match TRBD1. This CDR3 is 16 amino acids long. The germline V gene has CDR1 MGHRA and CDR2 YSYEKL. V trimming: 3 bases; J trimming: 1 base; junction bases outside the gene matches: 9. The CDR3 coding sequence is TGCGCCAGCAGCCATCCCGGGACAGACGTTTCCTACGAGCAGTACTTC. Translating gives CASSHPGTDVSYEQYF.

There are a few counts of this clonotype. V is TRBV2 and J is TRBJ1-1; D possibly corresponds to TRBD1 (6 bases). V was trimmed by 2 bases and J by 1 base, leaving 8 bases between them. Per germline, CDR1 SNHLY and CDR2 FYNNEI. This CDR3 has 14 amino acids. The CDR3 region has the DNA TGTGCCAGCAGTGAACAGGGGTCGAACACTGAAGCTTTCTTT. Translating gives CASSEQGSNTEAFF. Full variable domain (rest looked up from reference TRBV2 and TRBJ1-1): EPEVTQTPSHQVTQMGQEVILRCVPISNHLYFYWYRQILGQKVEFLVSFYNNEISEKSEIFDDQFSVERPDGSNFTLKIRSTKLEDSAMYFCASSEQGSNTEAFFGQGTRLTVV.

The table lists this clonotype with a few counts. The chain employs TRBV6-6 and TRBJ1-5; 9 bases are shared with TRBD1. Per germline, CDR1 MNHNY and CDR2 SVGAGI (reference sequence). Trimming at V came to 5 bases and at J to 0 bases, leaving 5 bases not matched to a gene. The CDR3 has 16 amino acids. The CDR3 reads CASSPGQGNSNQPQHF. For the CDR3, the DNA is TGTGCCAGCAGTCCGGGACAGGGTAATAGCAATCAGCCCCAGCATTTT.

This clonotype occurred a few times. The rearrangement joins TRBV28 to TRBJ2-5; 8 nucleotides match TRBD2. Trimming took 0 bases from V and 2 from J; bases not matched to a gene: 8. The germline V gene encodes CDR1 MDHEN and CDR2 SYDVKM. CDR3 length: 17 amino acids. The chain's CDR3 is CASSLWIAGNEQETQYF. The CDR3 DNA sequence: TGTGCCAGCAGTTTATGGATAGCGGGAAATGAACAAGAGACCCAGTACTTC.

This clonotype has at least ten counts. The J gene is TRBJ2-6, the V gene TRBV7-2; no reliable D call. Per the germline V gene, CDR1 is SGHTA and CDR2 is FQGNSA. The CDR3 is 15 residues long. The ends were cut back, 4 bases at V and 2 bases at J, with 9 bases in the middle. CDR3 amino acids: CASSWAGAGANVLTF. CDR3 DNA sequence: TGTGCCAGCAGCTGGGCAGGAGCTGGGGCCAACGTCCTGACTTTC.

The sample holds a few counts of this clonotype. The chain couples TRBV28 to TRBJ2-4; 8 nucleotides line up with TRBD2. In germline, CDR1 is MDHEN, CDR2 SYDVKM. V lost 10 bases to trimming and J lost 0 bases; unmatched junction nucleotides: 11. The CDR3 has 16 amino acids. CDR3 nucleotides: TGTGCCACCGTCCGTCGAGCGGGGGTAGCCAAAAACATTCAGTACTTC. This encodes CATVRRAGVAKNIQYF.

Details on this clonotype: This may come from a read error, since a much larger clone is one base off. The chain recombines TRBV7-8 with TRBJ1-1; TRBD1 might be the D (6 bases). Germline V gene sequence: CDR1 SGHVS, CDR2 FQNEAQ. V shed 5 bases and J shed 3 bases, with 19 bases lying between them. The CDR3 is 16 residues long. The CDR3 loop is CASSVPRGGGDTEAFF. CDR3 in DNA: TGTGCCAGCAGCGTGCCCCGAGGGGGTGGGGACACTGAAGCTTTCTTT.

Regarding this clonotype: This may stem from a read error, because a much larger clone lies one nucleotide away. The rearrangement uses TRBV7-2 and TRBJ2-3; D not resolved. Trimming cost V 1 base and J 2 bases, with 7 bases left between them. The CDR3 has 14 residues. Germline V gene data show CDR1 as SGHTA and CDR2 as FQGNSA. The CDR3 region has the DNA TGTGCCAGCAGCTTAGGCCGGGTCACAGATACGCAGTATTTT. Translation gives CASSLGRVTDTQYF.

The sample holds many counts of this clonotype. The chain carries TRBV15 and TRBJ2-5, with D possibly matching TRBD2 (6 bases). The CDR3 extends over 14 amino acids. Germline CDR1 reads LNHNV; CDR2 reads YYDKDF (reference sequence). Deletions cut 3 bases from V and 3 bases from J, with 11 bases between. In nucleotides, the CDR3 is TGTGCCACCAGCAGTGGGGGGACGGAAGAGACCCAGTACTTC. It specifies CATSSGGTEETQYF.

This clonotype turned up a few times. The rearrangement joins TRBV7-6 to TRBJ2-2; 15 positions match TRBD2. The ends lost 7 bases at V and 0 bases at J; junction bases unmatched: 6. CDR1 and CDR2 from the germline V gene are SGHVS and FNYEAQ. CDR3 size: 18 residues. In DNA, the CDR3 is TGTGCCAGCACCAGGACTAGCGGGGGGGCCTCGAACACCGGGGAGCTGTTTTTT. Its translation: CASTRTSGGASNTGELFF.

This clonotype appeared once. V usage is TRBV12-3 or TRBV12-4 and J usage is TRBJ1-5; a weak D match, TRBD1 (5 bases). With 5 bases removed from V and 2 bases from J, the gap between germline ends came to 10 bases. The CDR3 extends over 14 amino acids. The CDR3 protein is CASSQTDRNQPQHF. The CDR3 bases are TGTGCCAGCAGTCAGACAGACCGCAATCAGCCCCAGCATTTT.

This chain connects TRBV20-1 to TRBJ2-7; D gene ambiguous. Trimming cost V 4 bases and J 6 bases, with 13 bases left between them. The CDR3 extends over 12 amino acids. Germline V CDR1 and CDR2: DFQATT, SNEGSKA (reference sequence). The CDR3 is CSATNAFLEQYF. The CDR3 DNA reads as TGCAGTGCTACTAACGCCTTCCTCGAGCAGTACTTC.

This clonotype was observed once. This rearrangement joins TRBV20-1 to TRBJ2-7; 7 nucleotides agree with TRBD1. V trimming: 1 base; J trimming: 5 bases; junction bases outside the gene matches: 11. There are 15 residues in the CDR3. Germline values: CDR1 DFQATT, CDR2 SNEGSKA (reference sequence). CDR3 loop: CSARVLRTGIDEQYF. CDR3 coding DNA: TGCAGTGCTAGAGTCCTTAGGACAGGTATTGACGAGCAGTACTTC.

This chain uses TRBV6-5 with TRBJ1-1, with a possible D match to TRBD1 (6 bases). This CDR3 is built from 15 residues. Trimming pared 2 bases from V and 2 bases from J, leaving 12 bases between. Germline assignment: CDR1 MNHEY and CDR2 SVGAGI. The CDR3 region has the DNA TGTGCCAGCAGTTACGCGGGACAACCAAACACTGAAGCTTTCTTT. Amino acids: CASSYAGQPNTEAFF.

This clonotype was detected only a few times. The chain couples TRBV19 to TRBJ2-4; TRBD2 matches at 9 bases. V gave up 2 bases and J gave up 0 bases; unmatched junction bases: 8. CDR3 length: 18 residues. CDR1 and CDR2 (germline): LNHDA, SQIVND (reference sequence). DNA for the CDR3: TGTGCCAGTAGTATAATGTGGGCGGGAGGGATAGCCAAAAACATTCAGTACTTC. Encoded protein: CASSIMWAGGIAKNIQYF.

The rearrangement uses TRBV20-1 and TRBJ1-5, with D unclear. The V end lost 3 bases, the J end lost 0 bases, and 12 bases lay between the germline ends. The CDR3 has 15 amino acids. CDR1 is DFQATT, CDR2 SNEGSKA, per germline (reference sequence). CDR3 bases: TGCAGTGCTAGGGCTTTGTTTGATAGCAATCAGCCCCAGCATTTT. Amino acid sequence: CSARALFDSNQPQHF.